A single sample is the source of the 8 T cell receptor beta chains below, sequenced in a study of T cells in Graves' hyperthyroidism and ophthalmopathy. From RNA transcripts, TCR beta CDR3 regions were amplified. TCR CDR3 underwent first-round RT-PCR with the HTBI primer set. TCRdb processed the multiplex PCR reads anew with MiXCR; each CDR3 protein has one entry. This repertoire shows fewer than 350,000 distinct CDR3 sequences, 15% to 20% found once; its top ten account for 15% to 18%. Sample: blood. All receptors derive from a woman in her thirties or forties with Graves' ophthalmopathy.

This clonotype was detected many times. The chain recombines TRBV2 with TRBJ1-1, with 7 bases aligning to TRBD1. This CDR3 has 14 residues. V lost 3 bases, J lost 1 base, and 2 bases stayed unmatched. CDR1 is SNHLY and CDR2 is FYNNEI in the germline V gene. DNA of the CDR3: TGTGCCAGCAGTGATGACAGGGCGAACACTGAAGCTTTCTTT. Translating it yields CASSDDRANTEAFF.

This clonotype appeared once. The chain carries TRBV7-9 and TRBJ1-1; a weak D match, TRBD1 (5 bases). Germline V gene data show CDR1 as SEHNR and CDR2 as FQNEAQ (reference sequence). V was cut by 5 bases and J by 7 bases, with 17 bases left in between. The CDR3 is made up of 14 amino acids. CDR3 bases: TGTGCCAGCAGCCCGACGGGGCGGCGCCTTGAAGCTTTCTTT. This translates into CASSPTGRRLEAFF.

The chain combines TRBV3-1 with TRBJ1-1; D unclear. The CDR3 consists of 15 residues. The germline CDR1 and CDR2 sequences are LGHDT and YNNKEL (reference sequence). Trimming pared 0 bases from V and 3 bases from J, leaving 11 bases between. The CDR3 bases are TGTGCCAGCAGCCAAGACGCGGGCCCCTACACTGAAGCTTTCTTT. Its protein is CASSQDAGPYTEAFF.

Ten or more counts support this clonotype. The rearrangement links TRBV20-1 to TRBJ2-5; the match to TRBD1 covers 8 bases. The trim removed 5 bases at V and 2 bases at J, leaving 4 bases unmatched. Per germline, CDR1 DFQATT and CDR2 SNEGSKA (reference sequence). The CDR3 consists of 13 residues. CDR3 bases: TGCAGTGCTGACAGGGGAGGTCAAGAGACCCAGTACTTC. This codes for CSADRGGQETQYF.

The sample holds many counts of this clonotype. This rearrangement joins TRBV5-6 to TRBJ2-7; maybe TRBD1 (6 bases). Looked up from germline, CDR1 is SGHDT and CDR2 is YYEEEE. V gave up 2 bases and J gave up 5 bases, with 17 bases separating them. The CDR3 runs to 15 residues. CDR3 residues: CASSFGTGSIDEQYF. The CDR3 DNA follows: TGTGCCAGCAGCTTTGGTACAGGGAGTATCGACGAGCAGTACTTC.

The chain combines TRBV6-4 with TRBJ1-2; tentatively, D is TRBD1 (5 bases). Germline V CDR1 and CDR2: MRHNA, SNTAGT. The CDR3 has 15 amino acids. Trimming took 6 bases from V and 3 from J, leaving 17 bases between them. In DNA form, the CDR3 reads TGTGCCAGCAGACCCGACCGGGGCACTCACTATGGCTACACCTTC. Its protein is CASRPDRGTHYGYTF.

This clonotype was found a few times. The chain has TRBV7-8 and TRBJ2-2; D uncertain. Germline-derived CDR1 and CDR2 are SGHVS and FQNEAQ. Trimming left V 2 bases short and J 1 base short, with 11 bases between. The length of the CDR3 is 16 residues. This CDR3 reads CASSLYRVKNTGELFF. The CDR3 DNA reads TGTGCCAGCAGCTTATATCGGGTTAAGAACACCGGGGAGCTGTTTTTT.

This clonotype has ten or more counts. The rearrangement links TRBV12-3 or TRBV12-4 to TRBJ1-1; 8 bases are a match to TRBD1. After removal of 6 bases from V and 5 bases from J, the junction contained 11 bases not matched to a gene. The CDR3 loop spans 15 amino acids. The CDR3 spells CASSERTGGRTEAFF. The CDR3 nucleotides read TGTGCCAGCAGCGAAAGAACAGGGGGTCGAACTGAAGCTTTCTTT.